Presented here are 25 T cell receptor beta chains from one specimen sequenced in a study of cytomegalovirus exposure and HLA in healthy donors. PCR employed 60 Vbeta and 13 Jbeta primers. The table came from immunoSEQ multiplex PCR; TCRdb's copy has only in-frame clones and leaves some out. The repertoire holds more than 80,000 clones, 65% to 80% seen once, with roughly 3.4% in the top ten. The sequenced sample was PBMCs. All receptors derive from a man in his 60s in good health and CMV-seronegative.

V and J are TRBV4-3 and TRBJ1-2, with 7 bases fitting TRBD1. Germline V gene sequence: CDR1 LGHNA, CDR2 YSLEER. After removal of 0 bases from V and 4 bases from J, the junction contained 8 bases not matched to a gene. CDR3 length: 16 amino acids. The CDR3 sequence: CASSQDGGQRIYGYTF. The CDR3 coding sequence is TGCGCCAGCAGCCAAGATGGGGGACAGCGAATCTATGGCTACACCTTC.

This clone was observed a handful of times. V gene TRBV21-1 combines with J gene TRBJ1-6; the table's TRBD1 call for D was not verified on the DNA. TRBV21-1 is designated a pseudogene. The CDR3 is 19 residues long. The CDR3 region is CASSKGRNQQGRYNSPLHF. The CDR3 bases are TGTGCCAGCAGCAAAGGGAGGAATCAGCAGGGGCGCTATAATTCACCCCTCCACTTT.

The CDR3 spells CASSPLDTPNYGYTF. DNA for the CDR3: TGTGCCAGCAGTCCTTTGGACACCCCTAACTATGGCTACACCTTC. The V and J genes are TRBV28 and TRBJ1-2, with TRBD1 as a possible D gene (5 bases). Looked up from germline, CDR1 is MDHEN and CDR2 is SYDVKM. This CDR3 has 15 amino acids. V was trimmed by 5 bases and J by 0 bases, leaving 13 bases between them.

The J gene is TRBJ2-3, the V gene TRBV19; TRBD2 matches 9 bases. The CDR3 length is 15 residues. The trim removed 5 bases at V and 8 bases at J, leaving 11 bases unmatched. Looked up from germline, CDR1 is LNHDA and CDR2 is SQIVND (reference sequence). Written as DNA, the CDR3 is TGTGCCAGTAGTCCAAGGGCGGGGGGGCCGTCTACGCAGTATTTT. This codes for CASSPRAGGPSTQYF.

The gene calls are TRBV5-4 and TRBJ2-3; 9 bases fit TRBD2. V trimming: 1 base; J trimming: 2 bases; junction bases outside the gene matches: 8. CDR3 length: 17 amino acids. Germline V gene sequence: CDR1 SGHNT, CDR2 YYREEE (reference sequence). The CDR3 DNA is TGTGCCAGCAGCTTGAAAGCGGGGGGCCGCTTCACAGATACGCAGTATTTT. It encodes CASSLKAGGRFTDTQYF.

The V call is TRBV5-1, the J call TRBJ2-2; 8 bases fit TRBD2. Trimming at V came to 4 bases and at J to 6 bases, leaving 11 bases not matched to a gene. Germline CDR1 is SGHRS and CDR2 is YFSETQ. The CDR3 is 16 residues long. CDR3 DNA sequence: TGCGCCAGCAGCCCACCGGGGGGGATATCCGCCGGGGAGCTGTTTTTT. It encodes CASSPPGGISAGELFF.

This clone showed up just a few times. CDR3 sequence reads: CSVVGAPETQYF. DNA of the CDR3: TGCAGCGTCGTAGGAGCCCCGGAGACCCAGTACTTC. The V gene is TRBV29-1, the J gene TRBJ2-5, with unresolved D. Germline assignment: CDR1 SQVTM and CDR2 ANQGSEA. V was cut by 6 bases and J by 5 bases, with 13 bases left in between. This CDR3 spans 12 amino acids. The variable domain in full, with the rest retrieved from reference TRBV29-1 and TRBJ2-5, is SAVISQKPSRDICQRGTSLTIQCQVDSQVTMMFWYRQQPGQSLTLIATANQGSEATYESGFVIDKFPISRPNLTFSTLTVSNMSPEDSSIYLCSVVGAPETQYFGPGTRLLVL.

The chain carries TRBV2 and TRBJ2-7; D may be TRBD1 (5 bases). CDR3 length: 15 residues. Germline V lookup: CDR1 SNHLY, CDR2 FYNNEI. Trimming shortened V by 2 bases and J by 2 bases, and 13 bases separated the two germline ends. Here the CDR3 reads CASSESRTLAYEQYF. CDR3 in DNA: TGTGCCAGCAGTGAAAGCCGGACACTCGCCTACGAGCAGTACTTC.

This CDR3 is CASRAWTGRADTQYF. DNA of the CDR3: TGTGCCAGCAGGGCCTGGACAGGGAGGGCAGATACGCAGTATTTT. The genes are TRBV2 and TRBJ2-3, with D perhaps matching TRBD1 (8 bases). CDR1 and CDR2 from the germline V gene are SNHLY and FYNNEI. V was cut by 6 bases and J by 4 bases, with 17 bases left in between. This CDR3 region has 15 residues.

The rearrangement links TRBV7-9 to TRBJ1-5, with 7 bases matching TRBD1. The CDR3 contains 17 residues. CDR1 is SEHNR, CDR2 FQNEAQ, per germline (reference sequence). Unmatched junction bases numbered 14, after V lost 4 bases and J lost 5 bases. In nucleotides, the CDR3 is TGTGCCAGCAGCTCTACCCCTCCGACAGGGATACATCAGCCCCAGCATTTT. Its protein is CASSSTPPTGIHQPQHF.

This sequence joins TRBV30 and TRBJ1-2; D possibly corresponds to TRBD1 (6 bases). The CDR3 extends over 15 amino acids. Looked up from germline, CDR1 is GTSNPN and CDR2 is SVGIG (reference sequence). V gave up 5 bases and J gave up 0 bases, with 16 bases separating them. This chain's CDR3 is CAWASQGISNYGYTF. As DNA, the CDR3 is TGTGCCTGGGCAAGCCAGGGGATTTCTAACTATGGCTACACCTTC.

V gene TRBV27 combines with J gene TRBJ2-1; D is undetermined. This CDR3 spans 13 amino acids. Germline V lookup: CDR1 MNHEY, CDR2 SMNVEV (reference sequence). V shed 6 bases and J shed 5 bases, with 11 bases lying between them. CDR3 sequence reads: CASSPVENNEQFF. CDR3 in DNA: TGTGCCAGCAGCCCGGTTGAAAACAATGAGCAGTTCTTC.

V is TRBV10-3 and J is TRBJ1-6, with D unresolved. The germline V gene has CDR1 ENHRY and CDR2 SYGVKD. CDR3 size: 13 residues. The germline V and J ends were trimmed by 2 bases and 7 bases, with 6 bases remaining between them. CDR3 DNA: TGTGCCATCAGTGAGCTCGGGAATTCACCCCTCCACTTT. Encoded protein: CAISELGNSPLHF.

The CDR3 protein is CASSSGKLQGASGNTIYF. In nucleotides, the CDR3 is TGCGCCAGCAGCTCTGGGAAACTACAGGGGGCTTCTGGAAACACCATATATTTT. The V call is TRBV5-1, the J call TRBJ1-3; 9 positions match TRBD1. The CDR3 has 18 residues. Germline loops: CDR1 SGHRS, CDR2 YFSETQ. Trimming cost V 3 bases and J 1 base; bases outside gene matches: 11.

The table lists this clone with a few counts. The chain employs TRBV5-6 and TRBJ1-3; D uncertain. V was trimmed by 2 bases and J by 1 base, leaving 4 bases between them. The CDR3 sequence is 13 residues long. Germline-derived CDR1 and CDR2 are SGHDT and YYEEEE. CDR3 nucleotides: TGTGCCAGCAGCTTCCAGTCTGGAAACACCATATATTTT. Residues: CASSFQSGNTIYF.

This chain links TRBV20-1 with TRBJ2-2; D gene unclear. The V gene's germline CDR1 is DFQATT and CDR2 SNEGSKA (reference sequence). Trimming took off 5 bases at V and 2 bases at J, with 3 bases between the two ends. The CDR3 spans 11 residues. CDR3 in amino acids: CSAPNTGELFF. CDR3 sequence (DNA): TGCAGTGCTCCTAACACCGGGGAGCTGTTTTTT.

This chain connects TRBV11-2 to TRBJ1-1, with D unresolved. V gave up 0 bases and J gave up 3 bases, with 11 bases separating them. Per the germline V gene, CDR1 is SGHAT and CDR2 is FQNNGV. This CDR3 is built from 15 residues. In DNA form, the CDR3 reads TGTGCCAGCAGCTTAGATGGGAGGAGGGACACTGAAGCTTTCTTT. It codes for CASSLDGRRDTEAFF.

This chain connects TRBV7-2 to TRBJ1-2; 11 bases agree with TRBD1. The CDR3 contains 14 residues. From germline, CDR1 is SGHTA and CDR2 FQGNSA. J lost 8 bases, V lost 6 bases, and 8 bases had no gene match. In nucleotides, the CDR3 is TGTGCCAGCAGTGCGGACAGGGGGCCTCTAGGCTACACCTTC. This gives the protein CASSADRGPLGYTF. The complete variable domain, with remaining parts taken from reference TRBV7-2 and TRBJ1-2, reads GAGVSQSPSNKVTEKGKDVELRCDPISGHTALYWYRQSLGQGLEFLIYFQGNSAPDKSGLPSDRFSAERTGGSVSTLTIQRTQQEDSAVYLCASSADRGPLGYTFGSGTRLTVV.

The chain couples TRBV4-1 to TRBJ1-1; D not certain. Germline V lookup: CDR1 MGHRA, CDR2 YSYEKL. V lost 0 bases and J 2 bases, leaving 10 bases between the germline ends. The CDR3 loop spans 15 amino acids. The CDR3 protein is CASSQDSGYNTEAFF. CDR3 sequence (DNA): TGCGCCAGCAGCCAAGATTCGGGATATAACACTGAAGCTTTCTTT.

The chain joins TRBV10-2 to TRBJ1-6; D is perhaps TRBD1 (5 bases). CDR3 length equals 14 residues. V dropped 8 bases and J dropped 9 bases, with 17 bases sitting between them. The V gene's germline CDR1 is WSHSY and CDR2 SAAADI. The CDR3 DNA follows: TGCGCCAGCGGGTTACAGGCAAAAGGTTCACCCCTCCACTTT. Translated: CASGLQAKGSPLHF.

This rearrangement joins TRBV6-5 to TRBJ1-6, with unresolved D. The CDR3 runs to 15 residues. The germline V gene has CDR1 MNHEY and CDR2 SVGAGI. Trimming removed 11 bases from V and 1 base from J, with 15 bases in between. The CDR3, as DNA: TGTGCCGTTAAGGAGCGGGGATCCTATAATTCACCCCTCCACTTT. The encoded protein is CAVKERGSYNSPLHF.

Sample share makes this clone medium-sized (0.01 to 0.1%). The genes are TRBV18 and TRBJ1-5; no clear D gene. The CDR3 consists of 13 residues. Looked up from germline, CDR1 is KGHSH and CDR2 is LQKENI. Deletions cut 3 bases from V and 2 bases from J, with 5 bases between. Here the CDR3 DNA reads TGTGCCAGCTCACCGGGCGGCAATCAGCCCCAGCATTTT. Translation gives CASSPGGNQPQHF.

The CDR3 DNA is TGTGCCAGCAGCTTAAGCGGTCGCACAGATACGCAGTATTTT. This translates into CASSLSGRTDTQYF. V usage is TRBV7-6 and J usage is TRBJ2-3; tentatively, D is TRBD2 (5 bases). The CDR3 is 14 amino acids. Germline-derived CDR1 and CDR2 are SGHVS and FNYEAQ. V was shortened by 2 bases and J by 1 base, with 7 bases between the two germline ends.

V and J are TRBV19 and TRBJ1-1, with a tentative D call TRBD1 (6 bases). Trimming left V 5 bases short and J 1 base short, with 11 bases between. The CDR3 has 14 residues. Per the germline V gene, CDR1 is LNHDA and CDR2 is SQIVND (reference sequence). CDR3 sequence: CASSRQDPNTEAFF. The CDR3 nucleotides read TGTGCCAGTAGTCGACAGGACCCGAACACTGAAGCTTTCTTT.

In this sample, this clone turned up a few times. This chain links TRBV18 with TRBJ1-1; a weak D match, TRBD1 (6 bases). The V end was cut by 3 bases, the J end by 0 bases, with 17 bases between. The CDR3 has 17 residues. The V gene's germline CDR1 is KGHSH and CDR2 LQKENI. The CDR3 reads CASSPSLGGALNTEAFF. The CDR3 DNA sequence: TGTGCCAGCTCACCGAGCCTGGGGGGGGCTCTGAACACTGAAGCTTTCTTT.